These 19 T cell receptor beta chains originate from one sample sequenced in a study of T cells in narcolepsy. Clones were read by immunoSEQ multiplex PCR, and TCRdb kept only the in-frame ones, dropping some. The sample consists of about 27,000 clones, 75% to 80% of them appearing once. The sample was CD45RA- memory CD4+ T cells from PBMCs. These receptors were taken from a human donor with narcolepsy.

The V gene is TRBV11-2, the J gene TRBJ1-4; TRBD1 might be the D (6 bases). The CDR3 runs 16 residues. The germline V and J ends were trimmed by 5 bases and 5 bases, with 18 bases remaining between them. Germline assignment: CDR1 SGHAT and CDR2 FQNNGV. The CDR3 DNA reads as TGTGCCAGCAGCCCGGGGGGCGGGGGAGCAAATGAAAAACTGTTTTTT. Its protein product is CASSPGGGGANEKLFF.

The table lists this clone with a few counts. The rearrangement links TRBV20-1 to TRBJ2-5, with a tentative D call TRBD2 (5 bases). This CDR3 is 11 amino acids long. Germline CDR1 DFQATT, CDR2 SNEGSKA (reference sequence). Trimming cost V 5 bases and J 8 bases, with 12 bases left between them. CDR3 protein: CSAWIAKTQYF. The CDR3 DNA is TGCAGTGCTTGGATAGCGAAAACCCAGTACTTC.

This chain joins TRBV5-6 and TRBJ2-7; TRBD2 matches 7 bases. After removal of 3 bases from V and 4 bases from J, the junction contained 1 base not matched to a gene. CDR3 length: 12 residues. The germline CDR1 and CDR2 sequences are SGHDT and YYEEEE. The CDR3 DNA reads TGTGCCAGCAGCTGGGGGGGATACGAGCAGTACTTC. Translated, it gives CASSWGGYEQYF.

The chain is built from TRBV6-5 and TRBJ1-5; a possible D gene is TRBD1 (6 bases). The germline V gene encodes CDR1 MNHEY and CDR2 SVGAGI. Trimming left V 0 bases short and J 5 bases short, with 11 bases between. This CDR3 spans 15 amino acids. This CDR3 reads CASSYSRGGYQPQHF. In nucleotides, the CDR3 is TGTGCCAGCAGTTACTCCAGGGGAGGGTATCAGCCCCAGCATTTT.

This clone was seen only a few times. The CDR3 nucleotides read TGTGCCAGCAGGCGAGGGGCTCGCTACGAGCAGTACTTC. Translating it yields CASRRGARYEQYF. The chain has TRBV27 and TRBJ2-7; D possibly matches TRBD1 or TRBD2 (5 bases each). The germline V and J ends were trimmed by 6 bases and 3 bases, with 12 bases remaining between them. The CDR3 runs to 13 residues. Per germline, CDR1 MNHEY and CDR2 SMNVEV (reference sequence).

The CDR3 nucleotides read TGTGCCAGCAGCCCCAGGGGGCTCGGGCAGCCCCAGCATTTT. Protein sequence: CASSPRGLGQPQHF. This sequence joins TRBV14 and TRBJ1-5; 8 nucleotides line up with TRBD1. With V trimmed by 4 bases and J by 7 bases, 6 bases remained unmatched. The CDR3 covers 14 residues. Germline V CDR1 and CDR2: SGHDN, FVKESK.

V and J are TRBV6-6 and TRBJ1-1; D call uncertain. V dropped 5 bases and J dropped 7 bases, with 11 bases sitting between them. Germline V lookup: CDR1 MNHNY, CDR2 SVGAGI (reference sequence). The CDR3 is made up of 12 amino acids. The CDR3 loop is CASSSSNDEAFF. In DNA form, the CDR3 reads TGTGCCAGCAGTAGCTCCAACGATGAAGCTTTCTTT.

The J gene is TRBJ1-2, the V gene TRBV4-1; 8 bases fit TRBD1. The CDR3 runs to 15 residues. Losses at the gene ends were 4 bases for V and 5 bases for J; bases not matched to a gene: 9. CDR1 is MGHRA and CDR2 is YSYEKL in the germline V gene. This CDR3 reads CASSPEAGTGYGYTF. The CDR3 region has the DNA TGCGCCAGCAGCCCCGAAGCCGGGACAGGATATGGCTACACCTTC.

V gene TRBV7-9 combines with J gene TRBJ2-7; tentatively, D is TRBD1 (6 bases). The CDR3 contains 12 residues. V lost 6 bases, J lost 0 bases, and 6 bases lay in between. CDR1 and CDR2 (germline): SEHNR, FQNEAQ (reference sequence). CDR3 in amino acids: CASRGASYEQYF. The CDR3 DNA follows: TGTGCCAGCAGGGGGGCCTCCTACGAGCAGTACTTC.

The V call is TRBV29-1, the J call TRBJ2-5; unclear D gene. V was shortened by 5 bases and J by 1 base, with 11 bases between the two germline ends. The CDR3 is 13 residues long. CDR1 and CDR2 (germline): SQVTM, ANQGSEA. This CDR3 is CSVSYSSQETQYF. CDR3 sequence (DNA): TGCAGCGTTTCCTACAGTAGCCAAGAGACCCAGTACTTC.

The V and J genes are TRBV7-2 and TRBJ2-7; D possibly corresponds to TRBD1 (6 bases). Germline V gene lookup returns CDR1 SGHTA and CDR2 FQGNSA. Deletions cut 1 base from V and 3 bases from J, with 10 bases between. The CDR3 spans 14 residues. This CDR3 is CASSLVTGNYEQYF. In DNA form, the CDR3 reads TGTGCCAGCAGCTTAGTTACAGGGAACTACGAGCAGTACTTC.

The chain is built from TRBV19 and TRBJ2-2, with TRBD1 matching over 8 bases. Germline CDR1 and CDR2: LNHDA and SQIVND (reference sequence). V lost 6 bases to trimming and J lost 1 base; unmatched junction nucleotides: 10. CDR3 size: 17 residues. CDR3 nucleotide sequence: TGTGCCAGTAGCCTCATCGGACAGGGAAGGAACACCGGGGAGCTGTTTTTT. Translation gives CASSLIGQGRNTGELFF.

This clone was counted a few times. This chain uses TRBV30 with TRBJ1-3; 7 bases line up with TRBD1. V trimming: 0 bases; J trimming: 4 bases; junction bases outside the gene matches: 9. The CDR3 sequence is 16 residues long. Germline V CDR1 and CDR2: GTSNPN, SVGIG (reference sequence). In DNA, the CDR3 is TGTGCCTGGAGTGTAACGACAGGGAGGGGAGGAAACACCATATATTTT. This codes for CAWSVTTGRGGNTIYF.

V and J are TRBV7-6 and TRBJ1-1; 8 positions match TRBD1. V lost 5 bases, J lost 6 bases, and 8 bases stayed unmatched. This CDR3 is built from 14 residues. Germline V gene sequence: CDR1 SGHVS, CDR2 FNYEAQ. Here the CDR3 DNA reads TGTGCCAGCAGCCCGGGACAGGTAGGCGCTGAAGCTTTCTTT. As protein: CASSPGQVGAEAFF. Combining the CDR3 with reference TRBV7-6 and TRBJ1-1 gives the whole variable domain GAGVSQSPRYKVTKRGQDVALRCDPISGHVSLYWYRQALGQGPEFLTYFNYEAQQDKSGLPNDRFSAERPEGSISTLTIQRTEQRDSAMYRCASSPGQVGAEAFFGQGTRLTVV.

The count of this clone is one. This CDR3 is CASSLGTVYGYTF. In nucleotides, the CDR3 is TGTGCCAGCAGTCTCGGGACAGTCTATGGCTACACCTTC. The chain is built from TRBV28 and TRBJ1-2, with 7 positions matching TRBD1. J gave up 4 bases and V 5 bases, and 4 bases lay outside the gene matches. CDR1 is MDHEN and CDR2 is SYDVKM in the germline V gene. CDR3 length: 13 amino acids.

This clone was found a few times. This chain joins TRBV18 and TRBJ1-3; TRBD1 is a possible D gene (5 bases). The germline V gene encodes CDR1 KGHSH and CDR2 LQKENI. V dropped 0 bases and J dropped 0 bases, with 6 bases sitting between them. The length of the CDR3 is 15 residues. This CDR3 is CASSPPGDSGNTIYF. In DNA form, the CDR3 reads TGTGCCAGCTCACCACCAGGGGACTCTGGAAACACCATATATTTT.

This clone was picked up a small number of times. The identical CDR3 is also encoded by other nucleotide sequences in the sample. V is TRBV7-9 and J is TRBJ1-1; D perhaps matches TRBD1 (5 bases). CDR1 SEHNR and CDR2 FQNEAQ come from the germline V gene (reference sequence). Between the trimmed V and J ends, which lost 5 bases and 7 bases, there was a span of 8 bases. The CDR3 runs 11 residues. CDR3 nucleotide sequence: TGTGCCAGCAGCGCGACAGTTGAAGCTTTCTTT. Residues: CASSATVEAFF.

The V gene is TRBV2, the J gene TRBJ1-2; TRBD1 might be the D (6 bases). The CDR3 contains 16 residues. Trimming took 6 bases from V and 5 from J, leaving 22 bases between them. Germline V lookup: CDR1 SNHLY, CDR2 FYNNEI. DNA for the CDR3: TGTGCCAGCAGGGACCTCCTAACAGGGTATTCATATGGCTACACCTTC. As protein: CASRDLLTGYSYGYTF.

Only a few counts were recorded for this clone. V usage is TRBV28 and J usage is TRBJ1-4, with a possible D match to TRBD1 (6 bases). The CDR3 extends over 15 amino acids. V was shortened by 3 bases and J by 4 bases, with 12 bases between the two germline ends. The germline V gene has CDR1 MDHEN and CDR2 SYDVKM. CDR3 protein: CASSFRQASNEKLFF. The CDR3 bases are TGTGCCAGCAGTTTCCGACAGGCCAGTAATGAAAAACTGTTTTTT.